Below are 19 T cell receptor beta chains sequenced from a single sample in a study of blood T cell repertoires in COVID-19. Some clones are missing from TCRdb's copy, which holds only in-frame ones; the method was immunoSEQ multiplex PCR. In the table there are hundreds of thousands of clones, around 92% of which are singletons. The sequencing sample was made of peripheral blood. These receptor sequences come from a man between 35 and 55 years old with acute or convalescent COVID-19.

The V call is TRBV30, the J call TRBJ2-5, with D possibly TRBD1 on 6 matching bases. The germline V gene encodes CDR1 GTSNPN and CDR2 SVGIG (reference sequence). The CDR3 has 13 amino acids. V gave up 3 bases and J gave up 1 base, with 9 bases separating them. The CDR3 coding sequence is TGTGCCTGGAGCTCAGGGGTCCAAGAGACCCAGTACTTC. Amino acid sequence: CAWSSGVQETQYF.

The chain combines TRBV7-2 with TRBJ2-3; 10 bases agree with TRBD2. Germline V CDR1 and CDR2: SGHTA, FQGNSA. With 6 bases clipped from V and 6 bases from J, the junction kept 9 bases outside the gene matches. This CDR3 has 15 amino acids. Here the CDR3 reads CASSFHSGGRDTQYF. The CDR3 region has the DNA TGTGCCAGCAGTTTCCATAGCGGGGGGCGTGATACGCAGTATTTT.

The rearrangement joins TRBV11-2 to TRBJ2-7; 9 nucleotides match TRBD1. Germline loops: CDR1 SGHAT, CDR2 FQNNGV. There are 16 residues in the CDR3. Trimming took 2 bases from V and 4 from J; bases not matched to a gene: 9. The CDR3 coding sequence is TGTGCCAGCAGCTTATTAGGGGGGACAGGGCTTTACGAGCAGTACTTC. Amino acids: CASSLLGGTGLYEQYF.

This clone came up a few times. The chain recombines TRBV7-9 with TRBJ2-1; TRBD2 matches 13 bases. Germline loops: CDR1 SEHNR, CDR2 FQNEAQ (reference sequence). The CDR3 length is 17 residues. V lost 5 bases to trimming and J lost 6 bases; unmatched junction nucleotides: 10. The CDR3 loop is CASSRPLAGGLVNEQFF. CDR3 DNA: TGTGCCAGCAGCAGACCACTAGCGGGAGGGCTCGTCAATGAGCAGTTCTTC. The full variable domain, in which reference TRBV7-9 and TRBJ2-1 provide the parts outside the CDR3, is DTGVSQNPRHKITKRGQNVTFRCDPISEHNRLYWYRQTLGQGPEFLTYFQNEAQLEKSRLLSDRFSAERPKGSFSTLEIQRTEQGDSAMYLCASSRPLAGGLVNEQFFGPGTRLTVL.

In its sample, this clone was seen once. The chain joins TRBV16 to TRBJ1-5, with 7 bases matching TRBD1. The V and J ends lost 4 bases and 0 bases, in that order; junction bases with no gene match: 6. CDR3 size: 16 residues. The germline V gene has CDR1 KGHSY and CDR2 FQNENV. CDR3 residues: CASSPIGTASNQPQHF. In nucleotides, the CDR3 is TGTGCCAGCAGCCCTATCGGGACAGCTAGCAATCAGCCCCAGCATTTT.

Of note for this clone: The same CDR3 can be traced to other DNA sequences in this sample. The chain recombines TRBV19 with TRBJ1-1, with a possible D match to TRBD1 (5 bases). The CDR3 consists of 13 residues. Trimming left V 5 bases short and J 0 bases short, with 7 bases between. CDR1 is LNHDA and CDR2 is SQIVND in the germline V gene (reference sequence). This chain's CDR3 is CASSQGLNTEAFF. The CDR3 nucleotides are TGTGCCAGTAGTCAGGGATTGAACACTGAAGCTTTCTTT.

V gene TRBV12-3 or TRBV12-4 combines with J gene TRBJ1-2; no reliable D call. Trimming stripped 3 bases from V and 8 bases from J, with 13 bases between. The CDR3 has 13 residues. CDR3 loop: CASSFVQSQGYTF. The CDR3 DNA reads TGTGCCAGCAGTTTTGTACAGTCTCAGGGCTACACCTTC.

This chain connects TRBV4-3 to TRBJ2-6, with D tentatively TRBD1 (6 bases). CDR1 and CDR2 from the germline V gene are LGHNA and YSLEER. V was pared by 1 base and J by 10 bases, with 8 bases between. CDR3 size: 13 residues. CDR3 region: CASSQAQGNVLTF. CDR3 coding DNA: TGCGCCAGCAGCCAAGCACAGGGTAACGTCCTGACTTTC.

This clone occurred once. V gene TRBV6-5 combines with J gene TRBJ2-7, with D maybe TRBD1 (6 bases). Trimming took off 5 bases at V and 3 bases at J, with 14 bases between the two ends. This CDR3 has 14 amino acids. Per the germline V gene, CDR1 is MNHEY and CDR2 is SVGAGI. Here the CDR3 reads CASSPSGQNYEQYF. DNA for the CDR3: TGTGCCAGCAGTCCCTCGGGACAAAACTACGAGCAGTACTTC.

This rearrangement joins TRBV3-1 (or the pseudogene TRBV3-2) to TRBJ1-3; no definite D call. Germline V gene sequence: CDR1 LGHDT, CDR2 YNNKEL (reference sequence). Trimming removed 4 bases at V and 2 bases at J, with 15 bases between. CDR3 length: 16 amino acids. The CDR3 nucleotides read TGTGCCAGCAGCCGCGAACGCATCCTGGCTGGAAACACCATATATTTT. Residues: CASSRERILAGNTIYF.

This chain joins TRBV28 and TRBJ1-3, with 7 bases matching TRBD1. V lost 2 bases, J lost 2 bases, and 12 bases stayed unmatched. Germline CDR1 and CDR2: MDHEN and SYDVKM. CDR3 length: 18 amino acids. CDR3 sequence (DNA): TGTGCCAGCAGTTTACTCCCCTTAGACAGGGTGGCTGGAAACACCATATATTTT. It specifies CASSLLPLDRVAGNTIYF.

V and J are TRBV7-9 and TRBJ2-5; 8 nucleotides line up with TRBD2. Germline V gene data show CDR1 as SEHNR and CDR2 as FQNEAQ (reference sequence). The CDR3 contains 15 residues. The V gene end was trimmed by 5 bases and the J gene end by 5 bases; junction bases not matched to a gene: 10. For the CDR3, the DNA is TGTGCCAGCAGCACCCCGGGAGGGAGTAGGGAGACCCAGTACTTC. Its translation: CASSTPGGSRETQYF. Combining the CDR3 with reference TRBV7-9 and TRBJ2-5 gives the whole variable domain DTGVSQNPRHKITKRGQNVTFRCDPISEHNRLYWYRQTLGQGPEFLTYFQNEAQLEKSRLLSDRFSAERPKGSFSTLEIQRTEQGDSAMYLCASSTPGGSRETQYFGPGTRLLVL.

The CDR3 reads CASSLRTGEANTEAFF. CDR3 in DNA: TGTGCCAGCAGCTTACGGACAGGGGAGGCGAACACTGAAGCTTTCTTT. This chain uses TRBV11-3 with TRBJ1-1; 9 bases fit TRBD1. CDR1 and CDR2 (germline): SGHNT, YENEEA. The length of the CDR3 is 16 residues. J was trimmed by 1 base and V by 2 bases; bases with no gene match: 5.

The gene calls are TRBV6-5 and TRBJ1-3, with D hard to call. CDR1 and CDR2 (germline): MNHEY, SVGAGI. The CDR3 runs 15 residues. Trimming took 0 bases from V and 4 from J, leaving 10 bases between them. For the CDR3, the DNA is TGTGCCAGCAGTTACTCTTTCTTGGCCGGAAACACCATATATTTT. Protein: CASSYSFLAGNTIYF.

CDR3 nucleotide sequence: TGTGCCAGCAGTTATCAGGGTGTCGTGGAGACCCAGTACTTC. It yields the protein CASSYQGVVETQYF. V usage is TRBV6-2 or TRBV6-3 and J usage is TRBJ2-5; weak D call: TRBD1 (5 bases). V gave up 3 bases and J gave up 5 bases, with 13 bases separating them. Germline assignment: CDR1 MNHEY and CDR2 SVGEGT. CDR3 length equals 14 residues.

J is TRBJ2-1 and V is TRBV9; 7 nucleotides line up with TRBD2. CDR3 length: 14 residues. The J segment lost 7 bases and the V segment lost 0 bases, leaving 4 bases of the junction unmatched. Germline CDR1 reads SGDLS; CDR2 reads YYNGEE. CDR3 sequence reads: CASSVGDGRNEQFF. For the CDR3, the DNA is TGTGCCAGCAGCGTAGGTGACGGGAGGAATGAGCAGTTCTTC.

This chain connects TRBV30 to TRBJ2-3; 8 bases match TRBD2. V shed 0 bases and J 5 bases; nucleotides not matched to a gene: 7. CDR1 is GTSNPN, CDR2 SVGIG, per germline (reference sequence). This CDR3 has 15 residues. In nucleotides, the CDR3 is TGTGCCTGGAGTGTCCCAGCGGGAGCGGTAGATACGCAGTATTTT. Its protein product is CAWSVPAGAVDTQYF.

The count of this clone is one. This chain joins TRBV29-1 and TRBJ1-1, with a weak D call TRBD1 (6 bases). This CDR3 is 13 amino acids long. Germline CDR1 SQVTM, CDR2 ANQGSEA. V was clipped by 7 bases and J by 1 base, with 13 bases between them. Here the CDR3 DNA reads TGCAGCGGTTCCCGAGGGGGGAACACTGAAGCTTTCTTT. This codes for CSGSRGGNTEAFF. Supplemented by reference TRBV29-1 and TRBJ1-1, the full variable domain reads SAVISQKPSRDICQRGTSLTIQCQVDSQVTMMFWYRQQPGQSLTLIATANQGSEATYESGFVIDKFPISRPNLTFSTLTVSNMSPEDSSIYLCSGSRGGNTEAFFGQGTRLTVV.

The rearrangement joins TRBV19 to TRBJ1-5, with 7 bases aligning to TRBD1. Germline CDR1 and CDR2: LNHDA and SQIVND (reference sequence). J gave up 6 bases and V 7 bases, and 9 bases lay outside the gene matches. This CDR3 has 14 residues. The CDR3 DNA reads TGTGCCAGTAAGGTCGACAGGGTTGGTCAGCCCCAGCATTTT. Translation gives CASKVDRVGQPQHF.